Following are 17 T cell receptor beta chains from one sample sequenced in a study of blood T cell repertoires in COVID-19. Sequencing was performed with immunoSEQ multiplex PCR; in TCRdb, only in-frame clones are kept and a portion is missing. This sample has under 200,000 clones, with about 88% found just once. Source material: peripheral blood. The receptors stem from a woman older than 75 with acute or convalescent COVID-19.

This clone was counted between two and nine times. The V call is TRBV10-1, the J call TRBJ2-7; D perhaps matches TRBD1 (5 bases). V lost 11 bases and J 3 bases, leaving 17 bases between the germline ends. Germline CDR1 and CDR2: WNHNN and SYGVQD (reference sequence). This CDR3 spans 13 amino acids. CDR3 sequence reads: CACDSGHSYEQYF. The DNA for the CDR3 is TGCGCCTGTGACAGTGGCCACAGCTACGAGCAGTACTTC.

V usage is TRBV10-3 and J usage is TRBJ2-2; D call uncertain. This CDR3 contains 14 residues. Between the trimmed V and J ends, which lost 9 bases and 0 bases, there was a span of 11 bases. The germline V gene has CDR1 ENHRY and CDR2 SYGVKD. CDR3 region: CAIKPYTNTGELFF. The DNA of the CDR3 is TGTGCCATTAAACCGTACACGAACACCGGGGAGCTGTTTTTT.

This chain connects TRBV11-2 to TRBJ1-5, with D possibly TRBD1 on 6 matching bases. V lost 5 bases and J 3 bases, leaving 14 bases between the germline ends. CDR1 and CDR2 (germline): SGHAT, FQNNGV. This CDR3 is built from 15 residues. CDR3 bases: TGTGCCAGCAGCCCAGGGACATCGTACAATCAGCCCCAGCATTTT. Protein: CASSPGTSYNQPQHF.

The V gene is TRBV18, the J gene TRBJ1-4; D is unresolved. This CDR3 contains 16 residues. Trimming removed 4 bases at V and 2 bases at J, with 14 bases between. In germline, CDR1 is KGHSH, CDR2 LQKENI. The CDR3 region is CASSLFEGSTNEKLFF. The CDR3 coding sequence is TGTGCCAGCTCACTCTTCGAGGGTTCGACTAATGAAAAACTGTTTTTT.

The J gene is TRBJ1-5, the V gene TRBV27; D not resolved. With 6 bases removed from V and 0 bases from J, the gap between germline ends came to 21 bases. The V gene's germline CDR1 is MNHEY and CDR2 SMNVEV (reference sequence). The length of the CDR3 is 18 residues. CDR3 sequence (DNA): TGTGCCAGCAGGAAAGCGGGTCTACCCCTTTATAGCAATCAGCCCCAGCATTTT. Residues: CASRKAGLPLYSNQPQHF.

The rearrangement uses TRBV9 and TRBJ1-3, with 7 bases fitting TRBD1. This CDR3 is 12 amino acids long. CDR1 is SGDLS and CDR2 is YYNGEE in the germline V gene. Trimming took 3 bases from V and 12 from J; bases not matched to a gene: 6. The CDR3 DNA sequence: TGTGCCAGCAGCGACGGGACAGTCAACATATATTTT. Protein sequence: CASSDGTVNIYF.

The rearrangement joins TRBV28 to TRBJ1-2; D might be TRBD1 (5 bases). Between the trimmed V and J ends, which lost 8 bases and 2 bases, there was a span of 9 bases. CDR3 length: 12 amino acids. Germline loops: CDR1 MDHEN, CDR2 SYDVKM. CDR3 nucleotides: TGTGCCAGCGCCAGGGTGAACTATGGCTACACCTTC. It specifies CASARVNYGYTF.

The rearrangement uses TRBV2 and TRBJ2-7; 7 nucleotides match TRBD1. This CDR3 spans 15 amino acids. Germline loops: CDR1 SNHLY, CDR2 FYNNEI. The ends lost 4 bases at V and 3 bases at J; junction bases unmatched: 9. The CDR3 sequence: CASSVGLGGSYEQYF. CDR3 nucleotides: TGTGCCAGCAGTGTCGGTTTAGGGGGCAGCTACGAGCAGTACTTC. The full variable domain, rest sourced from reference TRBV2 and TRBJ2-7, is EPEVTQTPSHQVTQMGQEVILRCVPISNHLYFYWYRQILGQKVEFLVSFYNNEISEKSEIFDDQFSVERPDGSNFTLKIRSTKLEDSAMYFCASSVGLGGSYEQYFGPGTRLTVT.

In DNA, the CDR3 is TGTGCCAGTAGTATAGGAAGGGACAGGCTCTATGGCTACACCTTC. Protein sequence: CASSIGRDRLYGYTF. The chain recombines TRBV19 with TRBJ1-2; 8 bases match TRBD1. Germline lookup yields CDR1 LNHDA and CDR2 SQIVND (reference sequence). This CDR3 is 15 amino acids long. The trim removed 1 base at V and 4 bases at J, leaving 5 bases unmatched.

The chain recombines TRBV2 with TRBJ1-1; D ambiguous. Germline V gene lookup returns CDR1 SNHLY and CDR2 FYNNEI. CDR3 length: 14 residues. V was shortened by 5 bases and J by 0 bases, with 10 bases between the two germline ends. The CDR3: CASSTIRLNTEAFF. For the CDR3, the DNA is TGTGCCAGCAGTACTATCCGCTTGAACACTGAAGCTTTCTTT.

CDR3: CASSFGEGRKGYTF. As DNA, the CDR3 is TGTGCCAGCAGCTTCGGTGAGGGTCGGAAAGGCTACACCTTC. The chain has TRBV5-6 and TRBJ1-2; D not certain. CDR3 length: 14 residues. Germline CDR1 and CDR2: SGHDT and YYEEEE. Trimming pared 2 bases from V and 8 bases from J, leaving 16 bases between.

The chain joins TRBV7-9 to TRBJ2-7; TRBD2 agrees at 9 bases. The CDR3 totals 18 residues. Germline trimming cut 1 base from V and 1 base from J; bases unmatched to any gene: 11. From germline, CDR1 is SEHNR and CDR2 FQNEAQ (reference sequence). DNA of the CDR3: TGTGCCAGCAGCTTAGTAGCCTGGACTAGCGAGATATCCTACGAGCAGTACTTC. Translating it yields CASSLVAWTSEISYEQYF.

This clone was counted between two and nine times. This chain connects TRBV5-4 to TRBJ2-2, with D maybe TRBD2 (6 bases). This CDR3 region has 16 residues. Germline loops: CDR1 SGHNT, CDR2 YYREEE (reference sequence). V gave up 0 bases and J gave up 6 bases, with 15 bases separating them. CDR3 region: CASSLVGGSKAGELFF. The CDR3 coding sequence is TGTGCCAGCAGCTTGGTCGGAGGGTCAAAGGCCGGGGAGCTGTTTTTT.

The chain uses TRBV11-2 and TRBJ2-2; weak D call: TRBD2 (6 bases). CDR3 length equals 14 residues. CDR1 SGHAT and CDR2 FQNNGV come from the germline V gene. The germline V and J ends were trimmed by 4 bases and 7 bases, with 13 bases remaining between them. Here the CDR3 DNA reads TGTGCCAGCAGCTACATTAGCGGTAACGGGGAGCTGTTTTTT. Its translation: CASSYISGNGELFF.

This chain uses TRBV9 with TRBJ1-6, with a possible D match to TRBD1 (6 bases). Per germline, CDR1 SGDLS and CDR2 YYNGEE. The CDR3 consists of 15 residues. Trimming shortened V by 0 bases and J by 7 bases, and 11 bases separated the two germline ends. CDR3 nucleotides: TGTGCCAGCAGCGTAGTCGGGGGGCGAAATTCACCCCTCCACTTT. Its translation is CASSVVGGRNSPLHF. The full variable domain, completed using reference TRBV9 and TRBJ1-6, is DSGVTQTPKHLITATGQRVTLRCSPRSGDLSVYWYQQSLDQGLQFLIQYYNGEERAKGNILERFSAQQFPDLHSELNLSSLELGDSALYFCASSVVGGRNSPLHFGNGTRLTVT.

This clone was counted only a few times. This chain connects TRBV12-3 or TRBV12-4 to TRBJ1-2, with D perhaps TRBD1 (5 bases). The ends were cut back, 5 bases at V and 4 bases at J, with 8 bases in the middle. The length of the CDR3 is 12 residues. CDR3 residues: CASSRGAYGYTF. CDR3 bases: TGTGCCAGCAGTAGGGGTGCCTATGGCTACACCTTC.

V is TRBV30 and J is TRBJ2-7; D is possibly TRBD2 (6 bases). This CDR3 has 13 amino acids. V lost 1 base, J lost 2 bases, and 9 bases lay in between. CDR1 and CDR2 from the germline V gene are GTSNPN and SVGIG (reference sequence). The DNA for the CDR3 is TGTGCCTGGAGTGCGGGAGAGACCTACGAGCAGTACTTC. Translated: CAWSAGETYEQYF. Variable domain in full (rest from reference TRBV30 and TRBJ2-7): SQTIHQWPATLVQPVGSPLSLECTVEGTSNPNLYWYRQAAGRGLQLLFYSVGIGQISSEVPQNLSASRPQDRQFILSSKKLLLSDSGFYLCAWSAGETYEQYFGPGTRLTVT.